This T cell receptor beta chain was identified in a study of T cell responses to AZD1222 COVID-19 vaccine. Study-wide context: Investigators merged groups given second doses at roughly 4 or roughly 12 weeks.

Germline V lookup: CDR1 SGHTA, CDR2 FQGNSA. The CDR3 extends over 14 amino acids. Trimming removed 7 bases from V and 7 bases from J, with 20 bases in between. General study findings and limits: CD4 TCRs associated with vaccination spanned spike, dominating at 160-218 and 743-854.

About this clone itself: Its specificity is not known.

Using immunoSEQ multiplex PCR, the repertoire was profiled, and TCRdb retains in-frame clones only, with some absent. Among 100,000 to 150,000 clones listed, around 83% were seen once. This TCR came from an adult in good health. The specimen comprised peripheral blood, sampled on day 0 of AZD1222 vaccination. The rearrangement links TRBV7-2 to TRBJ2-7; D may be TRBD2 (6 bases). CDR3 sequence reads: CASTAAGAGREQYF. The CDR3 bases are TGTGCCAGCACCGCGGCCGGCGCGGGACGAGAGCAGTACTTC.